This TCR beta chain was obtained from a study of T cell changes during pregnancy in multiple sclerosis. Sequencing used immunoSEQ multiplex PCR; TCRdb keeps in-frame clones, though not all of them. Among tens of thousands of clones listed, almost 95% were seen once. J gave up 6 bases and V 4 bases, and 7 bases lay outside the gene matches. The V gene's germline CDR1 is SGHDN and CDR2 FVKESK. This CDR3 region has 15 residues. Sequenced material: peripheral blood, taken in the first trimester of pregnancy. V gene TRBV14 combines with J gene TRBJ2-3, with 10 bases identical to TRBD2. The source of this sequence is a female donor with multiple sclerosis, enrolled in a pregnancy study. The CDR3 bases are TGTGCCAGCAGCCTTGATAGCGGGGGGATGGATACGCAGTATTTT. It specifies CASSLDSGGMDTQYF.